These 17 T cell receptor beta chains share one sample of origin, sequenced in a study of shared clonotypes between healthy human individuals (TCRdb year 2020). Library generation was performed with the immunoSEQ multiplex PCR assay. The table comes from immuneACCESS by way of TCRdb, which keeps in-frame sequences with V and J called. Part of the clones is missing from these tables; in studies checked, under half for an unresolved V gene and the rest for unknown reasons. Here the sample has some 2,000,000 clones; roughly 94% occur a single time. The top ten hold around 1.1% of the sample. CD8 naive samples consisted of CD45RO-negative cells that were positively selected for CCR7, yielding a CD45RA+CCR7+ population without TemRA cells. Sample: naive CD8+ T cells sorted from blood. The cell subset or site label on this specimen signifies: CD45RA+CCR7+. Receptors originate from a man between 18 and 29 years old in good health.

The chain joins TRBV2 to TRBJ2-3, with 14 bases fitting TRBD2. J was trimmed by 6 bases and V by 7 bases; bases with no gene match: 12. Germline CDR1 is SNHLY and CDR2 is FYNNEI. The CDR3 sequence is 17 residues long. The CDR3: CASTGLAGGLSGDTQYF. The CDR3 coding sequence is TGTGCCAGCACCGGACTAGCGGGGGGCCTGAGCGGGGATACGCAGTATTTT. The complete variable domain, with remaining parts taken from reference TRBV2 and TRBJ2-3, reads EPEVTQTPSHQVTQMGQEVILRCVPISNHLYFYWYRQILGQKVEFLVSFYNNEISEKSEIFDDQFSVERPDGSNFTLKIRSTKLEDSAMYFCASTGLAGGLSGDTQYFGPGTRLTVL.

The genes are TRBV9 and TRBJ2-7; D is perhaps TRBD1 (6 bases). This CDR3 has 15 amino acids. Germline V CDR1 and CDR2: SGDLS, YYNGEE. The V and J ends lost 1 base and 1 base respectively, with 12 bases between them. The CDR3 sequence is CASSVSWGRSYEQYF. The DNA for the CDR3 is TGTGCCAGCAGCGTAAGCTGGGGGCGGTCCTACGAGCAGTACTTC.

The J gene is TRBJ2-5, the V gene TRBV4-1; no firm D call. V lost 3 bases to trimming and J lost 0 bases, with 5 bases between them. CDR3 size: 13 residues. Germline CDR1 is MGHRA and CDR2 is YSYEKL. The CDR3 region has the DNA TGCGCCAGCAGCCAGCGGCACCAAGAGACCCAGTACTTC. Residues: CASSQRHQETQYF.

The CDR3 coding sequence is TGTGCCAGCAGCTACGGACTAGCGGGTAGCGCCTACAATGAGCAGTTCTTC. Translation: CASSYGLAGSAYNEQFF. The V gene is TRBV5-8, the J gene TRBJ2-1, with TRBD2 identical over 11 bases. Germline lookup yields CDR1 SGHTS and CDR2 YDEGEE. The V segment lost 3 bases and the J segment 2 bases; nucleotides outside the gene matches: 7. The CDR3 loop spans 17 amino acids.

J is TRBJ2-3 and V is TRBV27; the match to TRBD2 covers 8 bases. Per germline, CDR1 MNHEY and CDR2 SMNVEV (reference sequence). The length of the CDR3 is 13 residues. The J segment lost 3 bases and the V segment lost 8 bases, leaving 4 bases of the junction unmatched. The CDR3 sequence: CASRGGATDTQYF. The CDR3 bases are TGTGCCAGCCGGGGGGGCGCGACAGATACGCAGTATTTT.

In regard to this clone: Other DNA sequences in this sample translate to the same CDR3. The chain joins TRBV27 to TRBJ2-7; 9 bases agree with TRBD1. CDR3 length: 14 residues. Germline values: CDR1 MNHEY, CDR2 SMNVEV (reference sequence). The junction had 0 bases not matched to a gene; V was cut back by 3 bases and J by 0 bases. The CDR3 is CASSLTGGSYEQYF. The CDR3, as DNA: TGTGCCAGCAGTTTGACAGGGGGCTCCTACGAGCAGTACTTC.

The CDR3 bases are TGTGCCAGCAGCCTACGGGAGGATGAGCAGTTCTTC. It yields the protein CASSLREDEQFF. V gene TRBV9 combines with J gene TRBJ2-1, with TRBD2 identical over 7 bases. Looked up from germline, CDR1 is SGDLS and CDR2 is YYNGEE. CDR3 length: 12 amino acids. V trimming: 4 bases; J trimming: 8 bases; junction bases outside the gene matches: 3.

CDR3 sequence: CASSYVSGEETQYF. The CDR3, as DNA: TGTGCCAGCAGCTATGTGTCTGGGGAAGAGACCCAGTACTTC. The chain has TRBV5-8 and TRBJ2-5, with D unclear. V was clipped by 3 bases and J by 3 bases, with 12 bases between them. The CDR3 spans 14 residues. Germline CDR1 and CDR2: SGHTS and YDEGEE.

This chain joins TRBV5-4 and TRBJ1-6, with unresolved D. V lost 2 bases to trimming and J lost 14 bases, with 11 bases between them. CDR1 and CDR2 from the germline V gene are SGHNT and YYREEE (reference sequence). The CDR3 is made up of 12 amino acids. CDR3: CASSLRTGALHF. The CDR3 DNA reads TGTGCCAGCAGCTTAAGGACCGGGGCCCTCCACTTT.

The CDR3, as DNA: TGTGCCAGCAGTTCTATCGGGGGGCTCACGAGAGGCTACACCTTC. Translation: CASSSIGGLTRGYTF. The chain uses TRBV27 and TRBJ1-2, with D tentatively TRBD1 (6 bases). Trimming took 4 bases from V and 8 from J, leaving 20 bases between them. CDR1 is MNHEY, CDR2 SMNVEV, per germline (reference sequence). The CDR3 spans 15 residues.

The chain has TRBV25-1 and TRBJ1-3; D is possibly TRBD1 (6 bases). This CDR3 is 13 amino acids long. The germline V gene has CDR1 MGHDK and CDR2 SYGVNS. Trimming took off 8 bases at V and 4 bases at J, with 12 bases between the two ends. DNA for the CDR3: TGTGCCAGCGGTCACAGGGCGGGAAACACCATATATTTT. Amino acids: CASGHRAGNTIYF. Complete variable domain (other parts from reference TRBV25-1 and TRBJ1-3): EADIYQTPRYLVIGTGKKITLECSQTMGHDKMYWYQQDPGMELHLIHYSYGVNSTEKGDLSSESTVSRIRTEHFPLTLESARPSHTSQYLCASGHRAGNTIYFGEGSWLTVV.

This chain links TRBV15 with TRBJ1-2; D is unclear. Germline-derived CDR1 and CDR2 are LNHNV and YYDKDF (reference sequence). The germline V and J ends were trimmed by 0 bases and 7 bases, with 18 bases remaining between them. The CDR3 totals 16 residues. CDR3 sequence: CATSRDFPPGSTGYTF. CDR3 nucleotide sequence: TGTGCCACCAGCAGAGATTTCCCTCCTGGCTCAACTGGCTACACCTTC. The variable domain in full, completed from reference TRBV15 and TRBJ1-2, reads DAMVIQNPRYQVTQFGKPVTLSCSQTLNHNVMYWYQQKSSQAPKLLFHYYDKDFNNEADTPDNFQSRRPNTSFCFLDIRSPGLGDTAMYLCATSRDFPPGSTGYTFGSGTRLTVV.

The CDR3 loop is CASSQLDRADQPQHF. CDR3 DNA sequence: TGCGCCAGCAGCCAGCTGGACAGGGCAGATCAGCCCCAGCATTTT. This chain uses TRBV4-1 with TRBJ1-5; 8 bases align to TRBD1. Germline V CDR1 and CDR2: MGHRA, YSYEKL. V gave up 3 bases and J gave up 5 bases; unmatched junction bases: 6. The CDR3 has 15 amino acids.

This chain links TRBV28 with TRBJ2-7, with 10 bases identical to TRBD1. CDR1 MDHEN and CDR2 SYDVKM come from the germline V gene. The V gene end was trimmed by 7 bases and the J gene end by 3 bases; junction bases not matched to a gene: 6. The length of the CDR3 is 14 residues. The CDR3 region is CASTEGTGVYEQYF. DNA of the CDR3: TGTGCCAGCACCGAGGGGACAGGGGTCTACGAGCAGTACTTC.

This chain uses TRBV6-1 with TRBJ2-7; 8 bases match TRBD1. J lost 4 bases, V lost 2 bases, and 4 bases had no gene match. The CDR3 length is 14 residues. Germline V gene lookup returns CDR1 MNHNS and CDR2 SASEGT. In nucleotides, the CDR3 is TGTGCCAGCAGTGAATCACAGGGGGGATACGAGCAGTACTTC. Its translation is CASSESQGGYEQYF.

This clone appeared once. Other DNA sequences in this specimen translate into the identical CDR3. This sequence joins TRBV5-1 and TRBJ2-7; D uncertain. Looked up from germline, CDR1 is SGHRS and CDR2 is YFSETQ. The CDR3 spans 13 residues. V lost 0 bases and J 3 bases, leaving 7 bases between the germline ends. DNA for the CDR3: TGCGCCAGCAGCTTGGGACCTAACTACGAGCAGTACTTC. Translation: CASSLGPNYEQYF.

This chain links TRBV7-6 with TRBJ2-7, with a tentative D call TRBD1 (6 bases). CDR1 SGHVS and CDR2 FNYEAQ come from the germline V gene. This CDR3 contains 14 residues. The ends were cut back, 5 bases at V and 4 bases at J, with 15 bases in the middle. CDR3 nucleotides: TGTGCCAGCAGCAACGAACCAGGGGAATACGAGCAGTACTTC. It translates to CASSNEPGEYEQYF.